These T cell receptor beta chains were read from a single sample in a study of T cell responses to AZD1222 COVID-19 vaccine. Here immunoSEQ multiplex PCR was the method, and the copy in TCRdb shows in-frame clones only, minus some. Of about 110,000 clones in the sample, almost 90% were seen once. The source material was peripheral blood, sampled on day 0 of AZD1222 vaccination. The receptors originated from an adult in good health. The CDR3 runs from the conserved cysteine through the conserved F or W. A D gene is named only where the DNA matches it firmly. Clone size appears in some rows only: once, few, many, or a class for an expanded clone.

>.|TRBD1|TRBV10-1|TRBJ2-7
CASSPGTGPSSYEQYF
TGCGCCAGCAGTCCCGGGACAGGGCCGAGCTCCTACGAGCAGTACTTC
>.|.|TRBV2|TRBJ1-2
CASSPGPRRDGYTF
TGTGCCAGCAGCCCGGGCCCCAGGCGGGATGGCTACACCTTC
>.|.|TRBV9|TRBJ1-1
CASSVGGNTLTEAFF
TGTGCCAGCAGCGTAGGAGGGAACACCTTGACTGAAGCTTTCTTT
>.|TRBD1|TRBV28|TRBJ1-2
CASSLRQGGYGYTF
TGTGCCAGCAGTCTCCGACAGGGGGGCTATGGCTACACCTTC
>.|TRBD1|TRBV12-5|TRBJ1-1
CASAPGQLNTEAFF
TGTGCTAGTGCCCCGGGACAGCTAAACACTGAAGCTTTCTTT
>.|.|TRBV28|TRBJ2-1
CASSLPQKRREQFF
TGTGCCAGCAGTTTGCCCCAGAAACGTCGCGAGCAGTTCTTC
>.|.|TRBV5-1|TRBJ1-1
CASSLDGGRGTEAFF
TGCGCCAGCAGCTTGGACGGGGGAAGAGGCACTGAAGCTTTCTTT
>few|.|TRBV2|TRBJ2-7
CASWTSAYEQYF
TGTGCCAGTTGGACGAGCGCCTACGAGCAGTACTTC
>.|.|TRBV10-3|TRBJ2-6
CAISEWGQGTSGANVLTF
TGTGCCATCAGTGAGTGGGGCCAGGGCACCTCTGGGGCCAACGTCCTGACTTTC
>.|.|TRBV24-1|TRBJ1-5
CATSRGDGSNQPQHF
TGTGCCACCAGCCGGGGGGATGGTAGCAATCAGCCCCAGCATTTT
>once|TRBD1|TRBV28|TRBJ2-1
CPILTAGTGLMVEQFF
TGTCCCATATTAACCGCTGGGACAGGCCTGATGGTTGAGCAGTTCTTC
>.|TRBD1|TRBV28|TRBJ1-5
CASSHGQGDQPQHF
TGTGCCAGCAGTCATGGACAGGGGGATCAGCCCCAGCATTTT
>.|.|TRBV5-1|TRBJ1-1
CASSPTGTNTEAFF
TGCGCCAGCAGCCCGACAGGAACGAACACTGAAGCTTTCTTT
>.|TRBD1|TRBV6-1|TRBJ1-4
CASSEANRGRGNEKLFF
TGTGCCAGCAGTGAAGCTAACAGGGGAAGGGGGAATGAAAAACTGTTTTTT
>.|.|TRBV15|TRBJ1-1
CATSSTRTGNTEAFF
TGTGCCACCAGCAGCACTCGGACCGGGAACACTGAAGCTTTCTTT
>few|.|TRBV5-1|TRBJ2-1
CASSFGRAPYNEQFF
TGCGCCAGCAGCTTTGGCCGGGCCCCTTACAATGAGCAGTTCTTC
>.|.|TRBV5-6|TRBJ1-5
CASSTLRGAGQPQHF
TGTGCCAGCAGTACCTTAAGGGGCGCAGGTCAGCCCCAGCATTTT
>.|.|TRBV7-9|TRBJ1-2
CASSLDQTGGRRGYTF
TGTGCCAGCAGCTTAGACCAGACAGGCGGTAGGCGAGGCTACACCTTC
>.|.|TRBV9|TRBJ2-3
CASSVGQIASTDTQYF
TGTGCCAGCAGCGTAGGCCAGATAGCGAGCACAGATACGCAGTATTTT
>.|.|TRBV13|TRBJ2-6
CASSPTGTDPLYSGANVLTF
TGTGCCAGCAGCCCAACGGGGACGGACCCCCTCTATTCTGGGGCCAACGTCCTGACTTTC
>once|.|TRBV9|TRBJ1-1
CASSATSGHLNTEAFF
TGTGCCAGCAGCGCGACGAGTGGGCACCTGAACACTGAAGCTTTCTTT
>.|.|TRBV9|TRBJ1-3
CASSFGPLAGNTIYF
TGTGCCAGCAGCTTCGGACCCCTGGCTGGAAACACCATATATTTT
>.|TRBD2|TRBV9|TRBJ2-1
CASSVLAGGLNEQFF
TGTGCCAGCAGCGTTCTAGCGGGAGGGCTCAATGAGCAGTTCTTC